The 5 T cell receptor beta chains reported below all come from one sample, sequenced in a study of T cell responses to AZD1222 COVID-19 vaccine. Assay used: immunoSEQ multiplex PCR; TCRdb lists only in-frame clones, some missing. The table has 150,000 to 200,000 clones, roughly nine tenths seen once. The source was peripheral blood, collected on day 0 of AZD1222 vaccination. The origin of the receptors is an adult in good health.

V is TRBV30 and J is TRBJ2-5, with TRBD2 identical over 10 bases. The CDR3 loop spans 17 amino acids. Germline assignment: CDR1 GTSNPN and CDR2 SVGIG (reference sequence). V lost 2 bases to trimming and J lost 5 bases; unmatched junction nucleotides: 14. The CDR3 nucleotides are TGTGCCTGGAGTAAAGCCCCCCTAGCGGGAGTTAGGGAGACCCAGTACTTC. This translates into CAWSKAPLAGVRETQYF.

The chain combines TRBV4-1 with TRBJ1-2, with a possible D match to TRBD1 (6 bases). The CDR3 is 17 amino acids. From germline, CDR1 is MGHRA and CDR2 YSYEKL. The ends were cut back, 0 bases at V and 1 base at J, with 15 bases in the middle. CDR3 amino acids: CASSQDRGTSGNYGYTF. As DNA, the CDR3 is TGCGCCAGCAGCCAAGATCGAGGGACATCGGGTAACTATGGCTACACCTTC.

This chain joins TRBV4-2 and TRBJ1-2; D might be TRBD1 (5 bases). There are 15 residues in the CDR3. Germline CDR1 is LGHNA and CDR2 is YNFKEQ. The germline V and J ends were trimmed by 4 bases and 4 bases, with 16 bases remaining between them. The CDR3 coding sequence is TGTGCCAGCAGCCTTGGGACCGGTGTAGGCTATGGCTACACCTTC. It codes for CASSLGTGVGYGYTF.

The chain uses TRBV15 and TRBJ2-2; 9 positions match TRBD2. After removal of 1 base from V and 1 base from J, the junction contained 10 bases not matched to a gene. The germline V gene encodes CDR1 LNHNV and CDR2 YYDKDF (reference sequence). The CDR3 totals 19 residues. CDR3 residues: CATSRAILLAGLNTGELFF. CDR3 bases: TGTGCCACCAGCAGAGCCATACTCCTAGCGGGGTTGAACACCGGGGAGCTGTTTTTT.

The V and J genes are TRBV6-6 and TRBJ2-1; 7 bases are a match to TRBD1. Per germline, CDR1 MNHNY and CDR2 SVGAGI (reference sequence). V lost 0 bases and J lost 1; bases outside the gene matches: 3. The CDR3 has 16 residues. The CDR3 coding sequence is TGTGCCAGCAGTTACTCACAGGGGAGTTCCTACAATGAGCAGTTCTTC. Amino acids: CASSYSQGSSYNEQFF.